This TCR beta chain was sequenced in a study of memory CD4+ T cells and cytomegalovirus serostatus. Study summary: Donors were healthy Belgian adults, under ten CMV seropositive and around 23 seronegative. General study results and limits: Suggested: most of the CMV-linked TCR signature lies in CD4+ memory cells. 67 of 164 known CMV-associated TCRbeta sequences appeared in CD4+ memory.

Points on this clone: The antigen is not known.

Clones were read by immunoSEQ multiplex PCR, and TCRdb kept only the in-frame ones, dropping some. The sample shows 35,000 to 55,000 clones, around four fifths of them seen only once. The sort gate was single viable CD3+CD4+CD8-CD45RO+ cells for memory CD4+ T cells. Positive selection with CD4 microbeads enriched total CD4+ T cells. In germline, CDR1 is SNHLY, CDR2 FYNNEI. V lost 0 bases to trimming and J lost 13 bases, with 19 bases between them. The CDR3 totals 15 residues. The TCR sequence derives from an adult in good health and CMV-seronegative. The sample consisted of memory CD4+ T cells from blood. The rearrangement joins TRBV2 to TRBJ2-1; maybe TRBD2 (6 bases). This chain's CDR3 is CASSEAASAPPNQFF. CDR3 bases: TGTGCCAGCAGTGAAGCGGCTAGCGCACCACCGAATCAGTTCTTC.